The 10 T cell receptor beta chains listed next were all sequenced from one sample in a study of Ad26.COV2.S vaccination and SARS-CoV-2 variants. Treatment of the sample: roughly 19 received Ad26.COV2.S at low or high dose, single or two shots; about 5 received placebo; per-sample allocation not given. Sampling occurred on day 63 after the first vaccine or placebo injection. Measured with immunoSEQ multiplex PCR; TCRdb has only the in-frame clones, and not every one. This sample yields some 290,000 clones, of which 70% to 90% are seen a single time; 2.1% belongs to the top ten. This specimen consisted of peripheral blood, obtained in a trial of Ad26.COV2.S vaccine versus placebo. Source of these receptors: a person aged 18-65 years who received the Ad26.COV2.S COVID-19 vaccine or a placebo.

For the CDR3, the DNA is TGTGCCAGCTCACCAACCTGGGAGGCGTTGAAAGAGACCCAGTACTTC. It specifies CASSPTWEALKETQYF. The chain couples TRBV18 to TRBJ2-5, with D tentatively TRBD2 (6 bases). CDR3 size: 16 residues. V lost 2 bases and J 3 bases, leaving 16 bases between the germline ends. The germline V gene has CDR1 KGHSH and CDR2 LQKENI.

The rearrangement joins TRBV6-5 to TRBJ2-7, with D perhaps TRBD1 (6 bases). The CDR3 has 14 amino acids. The V gene lost 7 bases and the J gene lost 4 bases, with 17 bases spanning the gap. CDR1 is MNHEY and CDR2 is SVGAGI in the germline V gene. The CDR3: CASKYLGTPYEQYF. CDR3 nucleotides: TGTGCCAGCAAGTATCTGGGGACACCGTACGAGCAGTACTTC.

In the case of this clone: One end of the junction is discordant with germline, which a read error may explain. V and J are TRBV7-7 and TRBJ2-3; either TRBD1 or TRBD2 may fit D (5 bases each). Per germline, CDR1 SSHAT and CDR2 FNYEAQ (reference sequence). The CDR3 totals 19 residues. The CDR3 here is CASSLALFGTRQGADTQYF. The CDR3 region has the DNA TGTGCTAGCAGCTTAGCGCTTTTCGGTACTCGCCAAGGGGCAGATACGCAGTATTTT.

The gene calls are TRBV18 and TRBJ1-1; D uncertain. Looked up from germline, CDR1 is KGHSH and CDR2 is LQKENI. V lost 6 bases to trimming and J lost 1 base, with 15 bases between them. The CDR3 is made up of 15 amino acids. The CDR3 is CASSTGGRGNTEAFF. DNA of the CDR3: TGTGCCAGCTCCACCGGAGGCCGGGGGAACACTGAAGCTTTCTTT.

The chain recombines TRBV9 with TRBJ2-3; 7 bases are a match to TRBD2. CDR3 length: 14 amino acids. Looked up from germline, CDR1 is SGDLS and CDR2 is YYNGEE. V dropped 2 bases and J dropped 4; count of bases not matched to a gene: 4. The CDR3: CASSVTSHADTQYF. The CDR3 coding sequence is TGTGCCAGCAGCGTGACTAGCCACGCAGATACGCAGTATTTT.

The CDR3 coding sequence is TGCGCCAGCAGCCCAACAGGGTTCCAAGAGACCCAGTACTTC. This translates into CASSPTGFQETQYF. The genes are TRBV5-1 and TRBJ2-5; tentatively, D is TRBD1 (6 bases). The CDR3 is 14 amino acids. The V gene's germline CDR1 is SGHRS and CDR2 YFSETQ. Between the trimmed V and J ends, which lost 4 bases and 1 base, there was a span of 11 bases.

The chain joins TRBV7-8 to TRBJ1-5, with TRBD1 matching over 8 bases. Germline V lookup: CDR1 SGHVS, CDR2 FQNEAQ. Trimming at V came to 5 bases and at J to 3 bases, leaving 12 bases not matched to a gene. There are 17 residues in the CDR3. Written as DNA, the CDR3 is TGTGCCAGCAGCCAGAACGACAGGGGCCCTTCCAATCAGCCCCAGCATTTT. Residues: CASSQNDRGPSNQPQHF.

This chain uses TRBV5-6 with TRBJ2-3, with 7 bases fitting TRBD1. The junction had 2 bases not matched to a gene; V was cut back by 1 base and J by 0 bases. Per the germline V gene, CDR1 is SGHDT and CDR2 is YYEEEE. This CDR3 has 15 residues. CDR3 in amino acids: CASSLNRGSTDTQYF. As DNA, the CDR3 is TGTGCCAGCAGCTTGAACAGGGGAAGCACAGATACGCAGTATTTT. Based on the CDR3 plus reference TRBV5-6 and TRBJ2-3, the full variable domain is DAGVTQSPTHLIKTRGQQVTLRCSPKSGHDTVSWYQQALGQGPQFIFQYYEEEERQRGNFPDRFSGHQFPNYSSELNVNALLLGDSALYLCASSLNRGSTDTQYFGPGTRLTVL.

The table lists this clone with many counts. The sample has other DNA sequences that encode this CDR3 too. The chain links TRBV7-9 to TRBJ1-4; perhaps TRBD1 as D (5 bases). The germline CDR1 and CDR2 sequences are SEHNR and FQNEAQ (reference sequence). This CDR3 region has 13 residues. Between the trimmed V and J ends, which lost 1 base and 8 bases, there was a span of 8 bases. DNA of the CDR3: TGTGCCAGCAGCTTAGGCACAGGCGAAAAACTGTTTTTT. It yields the protein CASSLGTGEKLFF.

The chain has TRBV29-1 and TRBJ1-4, with 11 bases lining up with TRBD1. This CDR3 region has 13 residues. V lost 5 bases and J lost 8; bases outside the gene matches: 4. Per germline, CDR1 SQVTM and CDR2 ANQGSEA. CDR3 residues: CSVSGTGGEKLFF. CDR3 nucleotides: TGCAGCGTTAGTGGGACAGGGGGGGAAAAACTGTTTTTT.